A single sample is the source of the 25 T cell receptor beta chains below, sequenced in a study of T cell responses to AZD1222 COVID-19 vaccine. Libraries were prepared by immunoSEQ multiplex PCR; TCRdb keeps only in-frame clonotypes and omits some of them. The data hold about 120,000 clones, with about 90% observed a single time. Sequencing was performed on peripheral blood, taken on day 0 of AZD1222 vaccination. Source of these receptors: an adult in good health.

This chain links TRBV5-6 with TRBJ1-2; D is perhaps TRBD1 (6 bases). Trimming took off 4 bases at V and 7 bases at J, with 26 bases between the two ends. This CDR3 region has 17 residues. Germline lookup yields CDR1 SGHDT and CDR2 YYEEEE. The CDR3 sequence: CASSPGVGQGQGGGYTF. CDR3 bases: TGTGCCAGCAGCCCTGGCGTGGGTCAGGGACAAGGTGGTGGCTACACCTTC.

V is TRBV19 and J is TRBJ1-6, with 9 positions matching TRBD1. The CDR3 sequence is 13 residues long. The germline V gene encodes CDR1 LNHDA and CDR2 SQIVND (reference sequence). V gave up 7 bases and J gave up 8 bases; unmatched junction bases: 3. CDR3 in DNA: TGTGCCAGTATGGACAGGGGACATTCACCCCTCCACTTT. Residues: CASMDRGHSPLHF.

The J gene is TRBJ2-6, the V gene TRBV3-1 (or the pseudogene TRBV3-2); 8 nucleotides line up with TRBD2. The CDR3 is 16 residues long. Germline V gives CDR1 LGHDT, CDR2 YNNKEL (reference sequence). The ends lost 4 bases at V and 2 bases at J; junction bases unmatched: 4. In DNA form, the CDR3 reads TGTGCCAGCAGCCCCCCAGCGGGAGCTGGGGCCAACGTCCTGACTTTC. Its translation: CASSPPAGAGANVLTF.

The chain couples TRBV28 to TRBJ1-4; TRBD1 is a possible D gene (5 bases). From germline, CDR1 is MDHEN and CDR2 SYDVKM. Trimming took 6 bases from V and 12 from J, leaving 11 bases between them. CDR3 size: 11 residues. The CDR3 region is CASRSSGELFF. The CDR3, as DNA: TGTGCCAGCAGGTCGTCGGGGGAACTGTTTTTT.

This clone was counted only a few times. The chain carries TRBV27 and TRBJ1-2, with a tentative D call TRBD1 (6 bases). V lost 7 bases to trimming and J lost 6 bases, with 21 bases between them. The CDR3 totals 15 residues. The germline gives CDR1 MNHEY, CDR2 SMNVEV (reference sequence). Here the CDR3 reads CASTPLRGGADGYTF. In DNA, the CDR3 is TGTGCCAGCACTCCCCTGCGGGGGGGCGCGGATGGCTACACCTTC.

The rearrangement uses TRBV18 and TRBJ1-1; TRBD1 matches 11 bases. V gave up 5 bases and J gave up 1 base; unmatched junction bases: 0. The CDR3 length is 14 residues. CDR1 is KGHSH, CDR2 LQKENI, per germline. For the CDR3, the DNA is TGTGCCAGCTCAGGACAGGGGGCGAACACTGAAGCTTTCTTT. It codes for CASSGQGANTEAFF.

The rearrangement joins TRBV28 to TRBJ1-1, with D hard to call. Germline CDR1 and CDR2: MDHEN and SYDVKM. The ends were cut back, 5 bases at V and 6 bases at J, with 13 bases in the middle. The CDR3 covers 13 residues. The CDR3 loop reads CASSNLLYSEAFF. The CDR3 DNA reads TGTGCCAGCAGTAATCTTCTTTATTCTGAAGCTTTCTTT.

The genes are TRBV19 and TRBJ2-1; D is possibly TRBD1 (6 bases). Germline V gene data show CDR1 as LNHDA and CDR2 as SQIVND (reference sequence). V was pared by 8 bases and J by 3 bases, with 17 bases between. The CDR3 is 15 residues long. CDR3 in amino acids: CASGGHRADYNEQFF. Written as DNA, the CDR3 is TGTGCCAGTGGGGGACACCGAGCGGACTACAATGAGCAGTTCTTC.

This rearrangement joins TRBV25-1 to TRBJ1-2; 7 bases map to TRBD1. In germline, CDR1 is MGHDK, CDR2 SYGVNS. V shed 2 bases, J shed 3 bases, and the junction held 3 bases outside the gene matches. This CDR3 region has 14 residues. The CDR3: CASSEPGQHYGYTF. The DNA of the CDR3 is TGTGCCAGCAGTGAACCGGGACAGCACTATGGCTACACCTTC.

J is TRBJ1-5 and V is TRBV5-1; no firm D call. V lost 0 bases and J lost 6, with 10 bases in between. This CDR3 is 14 amino acids long. CDR1 is SGHRS and CDR2 is YFSETQ in the germline V gene. CDR3 amino acids: CASSLEGHGQPQHF. The CDR3, as DNA: TGCGCCAGCAGCTTGGAAGGGCACGGTCAGCCCCAGCATTTT. The full variable domain, in which reference TRBV5-1 and TRBJ1-5 provide the parts outside the CDR3, is KAGVTQTPRYLIKTRGQQVTLSCSPISGHRSVSWYQQTPGQGLQFLFEYFSETQRNKGNFPGRFSGRQFSNSRSEMNVSTLELGDSALYLCASSLEGHGQPQHFGDGTRLSIL.

This clone was picked up a small number of times. The V gene is TRBV9, the J gene TRBJ2-1; either TRBD1 or TRBD2 may fit D (6 bases each). The germline CDR1 and CDR2 sequences are SGDLS and YYNGEE. Between the trimmed V and J ends, which lost 7 bases and 2 bases, there was a span of 13 bases. The CDR3 extends over 14 amino acids. The CDR3 protein is CASGEEGAYNEQFF. CDR3 DNA sequence: TGTGCCAGCGGGGAGGAGGGGGCCTACAATGAGCAGTTCTTC.

The chain uses TRBV7-8 and TRBJ1-5; D unresolved. Germline loops: CDR1 SGHVS, CDR2 FQNEAQ. CDR3 size: 16 residues. Trimming shortened V by 1 base and J by 1 base, and 11 bases separated the two germline ends. DNA for the CDR3: TGTGCCAGCAGCTTAGGGTTTTCCAGGAGCAATCAGCCCCAGCATTTT. It codes for CASSLGFSRSNQPQHF.

The chain has TRBV28 and TRBJ2-1; possible D gene TRBD1, 6 bases. The length of the CDR3 is 16 residues. Trimming took 6 bases from V and 0 from J, leaving 15 bases between them. Germline V CDR1 and CDR2: MDHEN, SYDVKM. CDR3 nucleotide sequence: TGTGCCAGCAGCCCGCCGGGACAAAGCTCCTACAATGAGCAGTTCTTC. Translating gives CASSPPGQSSYNEQFF.

This sequence joins TRBV2 and TRBJ1-4; D call uncertain. The CDR3 length is 12 residues. Germline CDR1 is SNHLY and CDR2 is FYNNEI. With 2 bases removed from V and 7 bases from J, the gap between germline ends came to 5 bases. The CDR3 sequence: CASSEWIEKLFF. The CDR3 bases are TGTGCCAGCAGTGAATGGATTGAAAAACTGTTTTTT.

The J gene is TRBJ2-1, the V gene TRBV11-2, with D possibly matching TRBD1 (5 bases). With 5 bases removed from V and 4 bases from J, the gap between germline ends came to 15 bases. Germline lookup yields CDR1 SGHAT and CDR2 FQNNGV. The CDR3 spans 15 residues. CDR3 sequence reads: CASSPSAGPYNEQFF. The CDR3 nucleotides read TGTGCCAGCAGCCCCTCGGCAGGGCCATACAATGAGCAGTTCTTC.

The chain uses TRBV30 and TRBJ2-7; D gene uncertain. Trimming removed 4 bases at V and 6 bases at J, with 13 bases between. Germline V gene lookup returns CDR1 GTSNPN and CDR2 SVGIG (reference sequence). The CDR3 has 12 residues. CDR3 in amino acids: CAWKYSSLEQYF. The DNA for the CDR3 is TGTGCCTGGAAGTACTCCTCCCTCGAGCAGTACTTC. The entire variable domain, with the rest obtained from reference TRBV30 and TRBJ2-7, is as follows: SQTIHQWPATLVQPVGSPLSLECTVEGTSNPNLYWYRQAAGRGLQLLFYSVGIGQISSEVPQNLSASRPQDRQFILSSKKLLLSDSGFYLCAWKYSSLEQYFGPGTRLTVT.

With regard to this clone: One end of the junction fails to match germline, which may point to a read error. The CDR3 DNA reads as TGCGCCAGCTGCTTGGGGCCCGGGGAGGGGGCCAACGTCCTGACTTTC. Protein: CASCLGPGEGANVLTF. The chain couples TRBV5-1 to TRBJ2-6, with D tentatively TRBD1 or TRBD2 (5 bases each). Germline CDR1 SGHRS, CDR2 YFSETQ. This CDR3 region has 16 residues.

This clone has just one count. The chain combines TRBV5-1 with TRBJ2-1; TRBD2 matches at 8 bases. The CDR3 runs to 14 residues. Germline CDR1 SGHRS, CDR2 YFSETQ. Trimming removed 4 bases from V and 8 bases from J; junction bases left unmatched: 8. The DNA of the CDR3 is TGCGCCAGCAGCCCAGGGTCGGGAGGGGATGAGCAGTTCTTC. It translates to CASSPGSGGDEQFF.

This chain uses TRBV27 with TRBJ1-3; D ambiguous. Trimming pared 0 bases from V and 2 bases from J, leaving 11 bases between. Germline V gives CDR1 MNHEY, CDR2 SMNVEV (reference sequence). This CDR3 is built from 16 residues. The DNA for the CDR3 is TGTGCCAGCAGTTTATCAGCCAGACTTCCTGGAAACACCATATATTTT. This gives the protein CASSLSARLPGNTIYF.

The chain employs TRBV19 and TRBJ1-1; no firm D call. CDR1 and CDR2 (germline): LNHDA, SQIVND (reference sequence). Trimming pared 5 bases from V and 1 base from J, leaving 14 bases between. This CDR3 is built from 15 residues. The CDR3 sequence: CASSSLGRTNTEAFF. In nucleotides, the CDR3 is TGTGCCAGTAGTTCCCTCGGACGGACGAACACTGAAGCTTTCTTT.

This chain joins TRBV5-1 and TRBJ1-5, with D maybe TRBD1 (5 bases). The CDR3 has 14 amino acids. The ends were cut back, 0 bases at V and 5 bases at J, with 9 bases in the middle. Germline CDR1 reads SGHRS; CDR2 reads YFSETQ. In nucleotides, the CDR3 is TGCGCCAGCAGCTTGGATCCGGGGCATCAGCCCCAGCATTTT. Translation gives CASSLDPGHQPQHF.

The chain combines TRBV19 with TRBJ1-2; 8 bases map to TRBD1. The CDR3 consists of 15 residues. Trimming at V came to 6 bases and at J to 4 bases, leaving 10 bases not matched to a gene. CDR1 is LNHDA, CDR2 SQIVND, per germline (reference sequence). The CDR3 DNA sequence: TGTGCCAGTAGCGGAGGGACAGGCTCGTTCTATGGCTACACCTTC. It specifies CASSGGTGSFYGYTF.

The chain recombines TRBV20-1 with TRBJ1-1, with D uncertain. The CDR3 is 11 residues long. Trimming cost V 1 base and J 11 bases, with 11 bases left between them. Per germline, CDR1 DFQATT and CDR2 SNEGSKA (reference sequence). CDR3 protein: CSARGRVEAFF. The DNA for the CDR3 is TGCAGTGCTAGAGGCCGAGTCGAGGCTTTCTTT.

The chain recombines TRBV5-8 with TRBJ2-3, with D perhaps TRBD2 (5 bases). Trimming stripped 7 bases from V and 1 base from J, with 13 bases between. There are 14 residues in the CDR3. Per germline, CDR1 SGHTS and CDR2 YDEGEE. CDR3 in DNA: TGTGCCAGCGTTAGCGCCCCTGGCACAGATACGCAGTATTTT. Amino acids: CASVSAPGTDTQYF. Complete variable domain (other parts from reference TRBV5-8 and TRBJ2-3): EAGVTQSPTHLIKTRGQQATLRCSPISGHTSVYWYQQALGLGLQFLLWYDEGEERNRGNFPPRFSGRQFPNYSSELNVNALELEDSALYLCASVSAPGTDTQYFGPGTRLTVL.

CDR3 amino acids: CASSTGTGRYGYTF. The CDR3 bases are TGTGCCAGCTCAACCGGGACAGGGAGATATGGCTACACCTTC. V gene TRBV18 combines with J gene TRBJ1-2; 9 bases align to TRBD1. The length of the CDR3 is 14 residues. The V segment lost 5 bases and the J segment 5 bases; nucleotides outside the gene matches: 6. Germline V lookup: CDR1 KGHSH, CDR2 LQKENI.